This T cell receptor (delta chain) was recorded in a study of gamma-delta chains in newborns, infants, children. For the study at large: Microbial exposure reportedly drives polyclonal innate γδ T cell expansion after birth.

Germline assignment: CDR1 GEAIGNYY and CDR2 EKD. The CDR3 is made up of 15 amino acids. The V end lost 0 bases, the J end lost 10 bases, and 20 bases lay between the germline ends. TCRdb re-called clones from the reads via CATT. The sample includes roughly 3,000 delta-chain clones, around 9.3% of them seen just once. The sample consisted of blood. The V call is TRDV2, the J call TRDJ1; the D is unclear. The origin of this receptor is a child who was a newborn, infant or young child, either healthy, febrile or measles-vaccinated (not recorded which). The DNA of the CDR3 is TGTGCCTGTGACACCGTGACCCTTTACACCGCTAGACTCATCTTT. This codes for CACDTVTLYTARLIF.